A single sample is the source of the 28 T cell receptor beta chains below, sequenced in a study of OX40 agonist ivuxolimab in advanced cancers. The table came from immunoSEQ multiplex PCR; TCRdb's copy has only in-frame clones and leaves some out. The sample holds 40,000 to 45,000 clones, around 83% seen once. The sequencing used CD4+ or CD8+ T cells sorted from blood, collected in a trial of the OX40 agonist ivuxolimab. The receptors shown here come from an adult with an advanced solid tumor such as melanoma, head and neck, liver or kidney cancer.

The J gene is TRBJ2-2, the V gene TRBV6-5; D is uncertain. Trimming stripped 7 bases from V and 3 bases from J, with 3 bases between. The CDR3 is 11 amino acids. Germline CDR1 is MNHEY and CDR2 is SVGAGI. The CDR3 here is CASKDTGELFF. CDR3 sequence (DNA): TGTGCCAGCAAGGACACCGGGGAGCTGTTTTTT.

This sequence joins TRBV9 and TRBJ1-1; D might be TRBD1 (6 bases). Per the germline V gene, CDR1 is SGDLS and CDR2 is YYNGEE. The ends were cut back, 1 base at V and 0 bases at J, with 13 bases in the middle. The CDR3 extends over 16 amino acids. The CDR3 DNA sequence: TGTGCCAGCAGCGTATCGATGACAGGTTTGAACACTGAAGCTTTCTTT. Its protein product is CASSVSMTGLNTEAFF.

Comment on this clone: The sample has other DNA sequences that encode this CDR3 too. This chain links TRBV6-5 with TRBJ2-1; unclear D gene. CDR3 length equals 12 residues. V lost 0 bases to trimming and J lost 9 bases, with 6 bases between them. CDR1 and CDR2 (germline): MNHEY, SVGAGI. The CDR3 loop reads CASSYSTSEQFF. The DNA of the CDR3 is TGTGCCAGCAGTTACTCCACGAGTGAGCAGTTCTTC.

The chain links TRBV14 to TRBJ2-7; tentative D call: TRBD1 (5 bases). CDR3 length: 13 residues. The germline gives CDR1 SGHDN, CDR2 FVKESK. The V end lost 3 bases, the J end lost 3 bases, and 9 bases lay between the germline ends. Here the CDR3 DNA reads TGTGCCAGCAGCCACTACGACAGCTACGAGCAGTACGTC. This gives the protein CASSHYDSYEQYV.

The rearrangement uses TRBV5-1 and TRBJ2-1, with 9 bases lining up with TRBD1. The length of the CDR3 is 16 residues. The V segment lost 4 bases and the J segment 8 bases; nucleotides outside the gene matches: 13. The germline CDR1 and CDR2 sequences are SGHRS and YFSETQ. In DNA form, the CDR3 reads TGCGCCAGCAGCCCCCAGGGGACAGGGAGGTGGGATGAGCAGTTCTTC. Translation gives CASSPQGTGRWDEQFF.

The chain carries TRBV10-2 and TRBJ2-7; D possibly corresponds to TRBD1 (6 bases). V lost 2 bases and J lost 3, with 8 bases in between. The CDR3 length is 13 residues. Looked up from germline, CDR1 is WSHSY and CDR2 is SAAADI. CDR3 amino acids: CASSETGNYEQYV. The CDR3 DNA follows: TGCGCCAGCAGTGAGACAGGGAACTACGAGCAGTACGTC.

About this clone: The same CDR3 arises from other DNA sequences in this sample as well. DNA for the CDR3: TGTGCCAGCAGTTACTCCTTAACCGGGACTGAAGCTTTCTTT. It is translated as CASSYSLTGTEAFF. The chain couples TRBV6-5 to TRBJ1-1; D remains unclear. Trimming took 0 bases from V and 5 from J, leaving 10 bases between them. Germline V gene sequence: CDR1 MNHEY, CDR2 SVGAGI. The CDR3 has 14 residues.

This chain joins TRBV4-3 and TRBJ1-2, with unresolved D. The V and J ends lost 0 bases and 2 bases respectively, with 10 bases between them. Germline assignment: CDR1 LGHNA and CDR2 YSLEER. The CDR3 consists of 15 residues. The CDR3 loop is CASSQDKSLNYGYTF. CDR3 sequence (DNA): TGCGCCAGCAGCCAAGACAAGTCTTTGAACTATGGCTACACCTTC.

This rearrangement joins TRBV7-9 to TRBJ2-7, with 9 nucleotides matching TRBD1. The CDR3 totals 15 residues. The V gene end was trimmed by 3 bases and the J gene end by 1 base; junction bases not matched to a gene: 4. Germline CDR1 and CDR2: SEHNR and FQNEAQ (reference sequence). CDR3 protein: CASSFAGQGSYEQYF. For the CDR3, the DNA is TGTGCCAGCAGCTTCGCGGGACAGGGTTCCTACGAGCAGTACTTC. Full variable domain (outside the CDR3, taken from reference TRBV7-9 and TRBJ2-7): DTGVSQNPRHKITKRGQNVTFRCDPISEHNRLYWYRQTLGQGPEFLTYFQNEAQLEKSRLLSDRFSAERPKGSFSTLEIQRTEQGDSAMYLCASSFAGQGSYEQYFGPGTRLTVT.

This sequence joins TRBV11-3 and TRBJ1-5; D gene ambiguous. The V end lost 4 bases, the J end lost 6 bases, and 16 bases lay between the germline ends. The length of the CDR3 is 15 residues. The germline V gene has CDR1 SGHNT and CDR2 YENEEA. The CDR3 DNA follows: TGTGCCAGCAGCTCGTATCAGGTGGCGGGTCAGCCCCAGCATTTT. Translation gives CASSSYQVAGQPQHF.

The V gene is TRBV4-3, the J gene TRBJ1-1, with D possibly TRBD1 on 5 matching bases. Looked up from germline, CDR1 is LGHNA and CDR2 is YSLEER. Trimming cost V 4 bases and J 5 bases, with 11 bases left between them. The CDR3 loop spans 13 amino acids. CDR3 loop: CASSLAGRTEAFF. CDR3 bases: TGCGCCAGCAGCCTGGCGGGGCGGACTGAAGCTTTCTTT.

The V and J genes are TRBV4-2 and TRBJ1-1; D uncertain. V dropped 4 bases and J dropped 0 bases, with 9 bases sitting between them. The CDR3 runs to 14 residues. Germline lookup yields CDR1 LGHNA and CDR2 YNFKEQ. The CDR3, as DNA: TGTGCCAGCAGCCTCCCGGGAATGAACACTGAAGCTTTCTTT. Translation gives CASSLPGMNTEAFF.

V usage is TRBV19 and J usage is TRBJ1-5, with 10 bases fitting TRBD1. In germline, CDR1 is LNHDA, CDR2 SQIVND (reference sequence). This CDR3 is 16 amino acids long. V lost 5 bases, J lost 6 bases, and 10 bases stayed unmatched. DNA for the CDR3: TGTGCCAGTAGTCAAGGGACAGGGGATTTTGGTCAGCCCCAGCATTTT. This translates into CASSQGTGDFGQPQHF.

This chain links TRBV9 with TRBJ2-3, with 13 bases lining up with TRBD2. The germline V gene has CDR1 SGDLS and CDR2 YYNGEE. The CDR3 spans 15 residues. V lost 5 bases and J lost 5; bases outside the gene matches: 5. Here the CDR3 DNA reads TGTGCCAGCAGTGGGACTAGCGGGGTGGGAGATACGCAGTATTTT. The encoded protein is CASSGTSGVGDTQYF.

The chain joins TRBV11-2 to TRBJ2-7; TRBD1 or TRBD2 may be the D gene (5 bases each). With 4 bases removed from V and 1 base from J, the gap between germline ends came to 23 bases. This CDR3 spans 18 amino acids. Germline CDR1 and CDR2: SGHAT and FQNNGV. The CDR3 DNA follows: TGTGCCAGCAGCTCCCGGGACGAAACAAAACCACCGTCCTACGAGCAGTACTTC. This encodes CASSSRDETKPPSYEQYF.

The chain joins TRBV10-3 to TRBJ2-3; D not resolved. Germline V gene data show CDR1 as ENHRY and CDR2 as SYGVKD. This CDR3 has 14 residues. The V end was cut by 10 bases, the J end by 4 bases, with 18 bases between. CDR3 DNA: TGTGCCACTAATAACCCGAATGAGGCAGATACGCAGTATTTT. As protein: CATNNPNEADTQYF.

The V call is TRBV6-5, the J call TRBJ2-7; D gene ambiguous. The germline CDR1 and CDR2 sequences are MNHEY and SVGAGI. The V gene lost 6 bases and the J gene lost 2 bases, with 8 bases spanning the gap. The CDR3 has 12 amino acids. In nucleotides, the CDR3 is TGTGCCAGCAGGATAGGGCCCTACGAGCAGTACTTC. Amino acids: CASRIGPYEQYF.

V and J are TRBV4-2 and TRBJ2-1; 7 bases fit TRBD1. The CDR3 consists of 18 residues. The J segment lost 3 bases and the V segment lost 0 bases, leaving 11 bases of the junction unmatched. The germline gives CDR1 LGHNA, CDR2 YNFKEQ. The CDR3 DNA follows: TGTGCCAGCAGCCAAGATCTAACAGGGGCTGGAGGCTACAATGAGCAGTTCTTC. Translating gives CASSQDLTGAGGYNEQFF.

The chain's CDR3 is CASSQVQGAEEQFF. The CDR3 nucleotides read TGCGCCAGCAGCCAAGTACAGGGGGCGGAGGAGCAGTTCTTC. The V call is TRBV4-1, the J call TRBJ2-1, with 9 nucleotides matching TRBD1. CDR1 is MGHRA, CDR2 YSYEKL, per germline. The CDR3 sequence is 14 residues long. Germline trimming cut 1 base from V and 10 bases from J; bases unmatched to any gene: 5.

This clone came up once. This sequence joins TRBV6-1 and TRBJ2-1; 8 nucleotides agree with TRBD2. The V segment lost 5 bases and the J segment 4 bases; nucleotides outside the gene matches: 7. The V gene's germline CDR1 is MNHNS and CDR2 SASEGT. The CDR3 is made up of 15 amino acids. DNA of the CDR3: TGTGCCAGCAGTCCAGGGCCTAGCGGGTACAATGAGCAGTTCTTC. It is translated as CASSPGPSGYNEQFF.

V usage is TRBV7-9 and J usage is TRBJ2-7; TRBD1 aligns across 9 bases. Unmatched junction bases numbered 7, after V lost 5 bases and J lost 5 bases. In germline, CDR1 is SEHNR, CDR2 FQNEAQ (reference sequence). This CDR3 is 14 amino acids long. The DNA for the CDR3 is TGTGCCAGCAGCCCCCGGGACAGGGTCAACGAGCAGTACGTC. Its protein is CASSPRDRVNEQYV.

Remarks on this clone: No DNA is shown, since the ends of the CDR3 on it are uncertain; the CDR3 is the one TCRdb lists. V is TRBV13 and J is TRBJ2-7. Per germline, CDR1 PRHDT and CDR2 FYEKMQ (reference sequence). The CDR3 is 15 residues long, counting both termini. The CDR3 sequence is CASSTSSAQPYEQYF.

This clone showed up just once. The CDR3 nucleotides are TGTGCCAGCAGCTCCCCGACTAGCGGCGAGCAGTACTTC. Protein: CASSSPTSGEQYF. The chain couples TRBV7-2 to TRBJ2-7, with 9 bases aligning to TRBD2. The CDR3 totals 13 residues. The ends lost 4 bases at V and 6 bases at J; junction bases unmatched: 4. CDR1 SGHTA and CDR2 FQGNSA come from the germline V gene.

V usage is TRBV6-5 and J usage is TRBJ2-3; D gene ambiguous. Trimming removed 6 bases at V and 5 bases at J, with 9 bases between. There are 12 residues in the CDR3. Germline V gene lookup returns CDR1 MNHEY and CDR2 SVGAGI. CDR3 in amino acids: CASSPEGDTQYF. CDR3 coding DNA: TGTGCCAGCAGCCCCGAAGGAGATACGCAGTATTTT.

This clone was counted a single time. The chain has TRBV2 and TRBJ2-5; 8 nucleotides line up with TRBD1. Germline-derived CDR1 and CDR2 are SNHLY and FYNNEI. The CDR3 length is 16 residues. V shed 3 bases, J shed 5 bases, and the junction held 11 bases outside the gene matches. The CDR3 loop reads CASSEAGQGFRETQYF. In DNA, the CDR3 is TGTGCCAGCAGTGAGGCAGGACAGGGTTTTCGGGAGACCCAGTACTTC.

This rearrangement joins TRBV4-3 to TRBJ1-2, with D perhaps matching TRBD1 (6 bases). Trimming took off 5 bases at V and 5 bases at J, with 12 bases between the two ends. Looked up from germline, CDR1 is LGHNA and CDR2 is YSLEER. This CDR3 region has 13 residues. This chain's CDR3 is CASSSDSVYGYTF. CDR3 coding DNA: TGCGCCAGCAGCTCGGACAGCGTGTATGGCTACACCTTC.

The chain employs TRBV4-3 and TRBJ1-2; 7 positions match TRBD1. The J segment lost 4 bases and the V segment lost 1 base, leaving 6 bases of the junction unmatched. Germline CDR1 LGHNA, CDR2 YSLEER. The CDR3 has 15 amino acids. The CDR3 loop reads CASSQGQGVGYGYTF. DNA for the CDR3: TGCGCCAGCAGCCAAGGGCAGGGGGTGGGCTATGGCTACACCTTC.

CDR3 DNA sequence: TGCGCCAGCAGTGATACCGACGGGTGGGGAGTGAGTACAGATACGCAGTATTTT. Amino acid sequence: CASSDTDGWGVSTDTQYF. The rearrangement links TRBV10-1 to TRBJ2-3; the D gene is possibly TRBD2 (5 bases). This CDR3 comprises 18 residues. The germline V gene has CDR1 WNHNN and CDR2 SYGVQD (reference sequence). Trimming stripped 3 bases from V and 3 bases from J, with 22 bases between.